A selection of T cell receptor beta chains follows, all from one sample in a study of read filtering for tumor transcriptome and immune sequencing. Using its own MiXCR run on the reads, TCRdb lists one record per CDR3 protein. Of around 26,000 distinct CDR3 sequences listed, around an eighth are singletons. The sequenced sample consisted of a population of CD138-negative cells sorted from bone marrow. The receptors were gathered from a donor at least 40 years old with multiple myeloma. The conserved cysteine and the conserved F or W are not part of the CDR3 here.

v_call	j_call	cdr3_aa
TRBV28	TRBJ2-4	ASSSFSGLGAIQY
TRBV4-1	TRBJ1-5	AISQDQAGLLNQPQH
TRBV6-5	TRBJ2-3	ASSQISGSRSTRGRDTQY
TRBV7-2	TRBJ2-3	ASSLGLVTDTQY
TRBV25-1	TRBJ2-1	ASSEVSLSEQF
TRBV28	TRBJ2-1	ASRSGQTFNEQF
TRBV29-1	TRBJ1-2	SVILKRQGTLSIYT
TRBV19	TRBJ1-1	ASSVGMNTEAF
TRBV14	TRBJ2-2	ASSQVWAGSVDGELF
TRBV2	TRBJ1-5	ASSEWSKQPQH
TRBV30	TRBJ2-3	AWTGLAGADTQY
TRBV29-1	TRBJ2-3	SVVKGTDTQY
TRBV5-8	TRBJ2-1	ASSRRQGLNEQF
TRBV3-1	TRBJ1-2	ASSREQGIGGYT
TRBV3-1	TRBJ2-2	AGSLSGIDTGVLF
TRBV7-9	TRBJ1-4	ASSLRQNEKLF
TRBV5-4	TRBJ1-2	ASSADRLANYGYT
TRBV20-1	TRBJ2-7	SAPTLYEQY
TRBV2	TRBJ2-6	ASSVSSGANVLT
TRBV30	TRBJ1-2	AWRRTANYGYT
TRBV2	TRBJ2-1	ASIGTSRNNEQF
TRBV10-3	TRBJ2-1	AISDLMGRANEQF
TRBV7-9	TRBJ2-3	ASSLVWGTLFTDTQY
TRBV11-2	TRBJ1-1	ASSADMNTEAF
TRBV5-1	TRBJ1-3	ASSRESGQHGNTIY
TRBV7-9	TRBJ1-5	ASSHPARGGGNQPQH
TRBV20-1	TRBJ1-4	SQRSGYNEKLF
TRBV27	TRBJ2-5	ASSRGSVVETQY
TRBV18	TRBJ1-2	ASSPSRTGDGYT
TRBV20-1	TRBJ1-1	SEQTRWDTEAF
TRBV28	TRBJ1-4	ASSQALSTAELF
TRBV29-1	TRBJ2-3	SAEREWGDTQY
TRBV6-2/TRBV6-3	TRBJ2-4	ATTLWGDNKNIQY
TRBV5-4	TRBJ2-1	ASRQDRGTYNEQS
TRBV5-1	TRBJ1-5	ASSLDRGQDQPQH
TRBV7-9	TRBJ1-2	ASSQTGSYYGYT
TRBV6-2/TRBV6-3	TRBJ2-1	ASSLGPTEGSNEQF
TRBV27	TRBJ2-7	ASSLMGLAGDEQY
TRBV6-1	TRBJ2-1	ASYTGTSINEQF
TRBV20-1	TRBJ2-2	SAREGAGGELF
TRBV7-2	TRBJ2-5	ASSGSGRFLETQY
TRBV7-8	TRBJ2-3	ASSHRQGKEYIDTQY
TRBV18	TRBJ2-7	ASSPGEYEQY
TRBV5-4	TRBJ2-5	ASSTKTSGSGVETQY
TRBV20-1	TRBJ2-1	SASSSGRSNEQF
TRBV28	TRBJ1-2	ASSLWADYGYT
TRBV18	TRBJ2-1	ASSTTSGDYNEQF
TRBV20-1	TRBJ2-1	SPYPAAGAVYNEQF